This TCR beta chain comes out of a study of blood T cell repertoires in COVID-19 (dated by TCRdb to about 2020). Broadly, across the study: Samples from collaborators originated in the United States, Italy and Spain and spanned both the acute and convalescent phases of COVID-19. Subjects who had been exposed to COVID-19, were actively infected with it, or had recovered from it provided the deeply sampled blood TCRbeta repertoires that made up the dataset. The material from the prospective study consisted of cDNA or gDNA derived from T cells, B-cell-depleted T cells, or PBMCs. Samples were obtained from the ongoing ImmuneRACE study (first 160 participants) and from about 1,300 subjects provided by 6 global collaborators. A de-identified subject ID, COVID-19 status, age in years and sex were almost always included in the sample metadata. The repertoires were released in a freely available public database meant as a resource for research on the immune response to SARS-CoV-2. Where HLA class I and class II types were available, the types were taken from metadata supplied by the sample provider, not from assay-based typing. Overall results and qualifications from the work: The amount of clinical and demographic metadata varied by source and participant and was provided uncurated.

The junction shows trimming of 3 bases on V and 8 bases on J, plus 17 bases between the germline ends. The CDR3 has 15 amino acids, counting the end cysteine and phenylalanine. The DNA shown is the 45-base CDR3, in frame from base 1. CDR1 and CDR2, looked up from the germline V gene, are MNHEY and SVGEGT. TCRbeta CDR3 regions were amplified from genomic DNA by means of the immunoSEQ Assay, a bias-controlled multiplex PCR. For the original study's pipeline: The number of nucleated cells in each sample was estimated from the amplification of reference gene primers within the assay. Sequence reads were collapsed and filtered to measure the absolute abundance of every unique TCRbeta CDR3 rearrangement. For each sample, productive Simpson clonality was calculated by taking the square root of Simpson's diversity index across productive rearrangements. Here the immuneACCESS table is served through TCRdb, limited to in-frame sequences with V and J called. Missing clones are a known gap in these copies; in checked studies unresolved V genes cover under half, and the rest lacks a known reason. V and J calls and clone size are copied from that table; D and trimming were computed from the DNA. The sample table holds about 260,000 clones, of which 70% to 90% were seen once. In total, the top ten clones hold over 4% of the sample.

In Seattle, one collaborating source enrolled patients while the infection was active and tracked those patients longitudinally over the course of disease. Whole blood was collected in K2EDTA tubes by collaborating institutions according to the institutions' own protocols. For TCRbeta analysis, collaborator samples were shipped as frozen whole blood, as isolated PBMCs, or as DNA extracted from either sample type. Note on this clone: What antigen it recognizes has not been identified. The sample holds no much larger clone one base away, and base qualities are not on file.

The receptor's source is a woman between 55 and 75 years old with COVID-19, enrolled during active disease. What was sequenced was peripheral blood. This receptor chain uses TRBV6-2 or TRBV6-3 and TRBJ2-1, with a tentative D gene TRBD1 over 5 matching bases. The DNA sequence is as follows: TGTGCCAGCAGTTATAAAGGACACGGGTCGTATGAGCAGTTCTTC. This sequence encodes CASSYKGHGSYEQFF.